This T cell receptor (beta chain) originates from a study of beta chain features in type 1 diabetes. About the research overall: The study found patients and healthy donors alike in age, gender and cell yields. Study-wide points: Shortening that was moderate but significant affected the TCRB CDR3s of Type 1 diabetes patients in all four CD4+ subsets.

Every participating donor gave one draw, a heparinised blood sample averaging about 100 mL. All of the isolated RNA was reverse transcribed, so expressed TCRB transcripts were sequenced. This table comes from immunoSEQ multiplex PCR, and its TCRdb copy is limited to in-frame clones, with some not included. Counted here are 300,000 to 350,000 clones, roughly a tenth occurring once; the ten biggest clones make up 0.95% to 1.1%. This clone appeared many times. The antigen remains undetermined. The same CDR3 arises from other DNA sequences in this sample as well. The CDR3 length is 13 residues. V lost 7 bases and J lost 1, with 10 bases in between. Germline V gene lookup returns CDR1 SNHLY and CDR2 FYNNEI.

This TCR came from a man aged 25 to 45 with type 1 diabetes. The sequenced sample consisted of central memory CD4+ T cells from blood. The rearrangement uses TRBV2 and TRBJ1-1, with D unresolved. The CDR3: CASTVDTNTEAFF. DNA of the CDR3: TGTGCCAGCACCGTGGATACGAACACTGAAGCTTTCTTT.